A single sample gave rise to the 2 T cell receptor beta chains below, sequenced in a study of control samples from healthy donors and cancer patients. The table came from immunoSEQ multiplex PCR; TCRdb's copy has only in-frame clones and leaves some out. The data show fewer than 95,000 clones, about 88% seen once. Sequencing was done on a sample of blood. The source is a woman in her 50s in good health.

The CDR3 coding sequence is TGCAGTGCTAGTTATCTAGTTTCTAGCACAGATACGCAGTATTTT. Its protein product is CSASYLVSSTDTQYF. This chain joins TRBV20-1 and TRBJ2-3; D is unclear. CDR3 length equals 15 residues. Trimming cost V 3 bases and J 0 bases, with 13 bases left between them. Germline V gives CDR1 DFQATT, CDR2 SNEGSKA (reference sequence).

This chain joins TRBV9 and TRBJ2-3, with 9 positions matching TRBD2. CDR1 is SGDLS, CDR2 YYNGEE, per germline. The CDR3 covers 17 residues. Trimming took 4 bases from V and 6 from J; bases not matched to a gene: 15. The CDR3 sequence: CASSPLARAGGPDTQYF. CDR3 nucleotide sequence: TGTGCCAGCAGCCCCCTCGCCCGGGCGGGAGGGCCCGATACGCAGTATTTT.